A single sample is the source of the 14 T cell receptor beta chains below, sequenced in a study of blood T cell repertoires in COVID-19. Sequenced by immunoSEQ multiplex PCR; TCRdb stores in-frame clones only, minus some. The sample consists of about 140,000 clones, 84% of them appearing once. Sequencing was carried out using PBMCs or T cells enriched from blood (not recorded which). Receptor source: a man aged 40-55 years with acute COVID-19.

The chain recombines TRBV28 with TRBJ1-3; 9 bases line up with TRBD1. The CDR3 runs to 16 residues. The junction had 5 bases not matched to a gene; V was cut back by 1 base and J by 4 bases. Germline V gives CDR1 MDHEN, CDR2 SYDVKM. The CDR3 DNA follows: TGTGCCAGCAGTTTATACAGGGGGCTTCTCGGAAACACCATATATTTT. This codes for CASSLYRGLLGNTIYF.

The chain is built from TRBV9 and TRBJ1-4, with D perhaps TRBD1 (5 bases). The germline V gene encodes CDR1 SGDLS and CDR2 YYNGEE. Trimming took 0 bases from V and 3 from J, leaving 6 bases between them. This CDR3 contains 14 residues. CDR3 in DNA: TGTGCCAGCAGCGTAGGGGGGGCTAATGAAAAACTGTTTTTT. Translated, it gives CASSVGGANEKLFF.

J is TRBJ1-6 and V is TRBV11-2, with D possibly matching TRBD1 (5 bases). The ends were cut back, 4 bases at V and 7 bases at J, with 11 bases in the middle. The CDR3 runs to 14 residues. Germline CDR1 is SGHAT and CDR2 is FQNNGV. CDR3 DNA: TGTGCCAGCAGCTCTTCTGGGGCGAATTCACCCCTCCACTTT. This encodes CASSSSGANSPLHF.

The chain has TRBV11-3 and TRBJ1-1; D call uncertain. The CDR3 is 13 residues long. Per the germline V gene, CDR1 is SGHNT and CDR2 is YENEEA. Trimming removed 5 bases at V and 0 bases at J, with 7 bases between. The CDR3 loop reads CASSTTVNTEAFF. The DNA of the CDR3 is TGTGCCAGCAGCACCACAGTGAACACTGAAGCTTTCTTT.

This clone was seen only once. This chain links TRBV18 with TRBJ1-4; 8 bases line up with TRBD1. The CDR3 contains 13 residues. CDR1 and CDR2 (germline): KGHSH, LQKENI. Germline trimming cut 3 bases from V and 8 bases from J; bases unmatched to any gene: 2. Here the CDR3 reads CASSPRTGEKLFF. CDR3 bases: TGTGCCAGCTCACCTAGGACAGGGGAAAAACTGTTTTTT.

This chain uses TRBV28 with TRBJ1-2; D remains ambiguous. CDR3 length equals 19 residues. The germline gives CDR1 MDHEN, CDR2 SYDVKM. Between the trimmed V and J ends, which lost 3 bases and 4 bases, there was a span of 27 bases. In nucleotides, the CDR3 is TGTGCCAGCAGTTTCCCAACCCGAAGGCACACCGGGAAATTCTATGGCTACACCTTC. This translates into CASSFPTRRHTGKFYGYTF.

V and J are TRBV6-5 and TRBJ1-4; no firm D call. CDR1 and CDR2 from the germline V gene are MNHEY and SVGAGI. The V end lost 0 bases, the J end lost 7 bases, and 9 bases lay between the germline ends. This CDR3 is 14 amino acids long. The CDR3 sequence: CASSYSRQSEKLFF. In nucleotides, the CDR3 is TGTGCCAGCAGTTACTCGAGGCAGTCTGAAAAACTGTTTTTT.

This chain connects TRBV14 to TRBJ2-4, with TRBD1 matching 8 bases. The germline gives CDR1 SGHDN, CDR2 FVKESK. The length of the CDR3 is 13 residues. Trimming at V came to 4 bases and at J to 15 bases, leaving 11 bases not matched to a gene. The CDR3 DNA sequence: TGTGCCAGCAGCCCAGGGGGCTCGGTACCCAGGTACTTC. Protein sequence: CASSPGGSVPRYF.

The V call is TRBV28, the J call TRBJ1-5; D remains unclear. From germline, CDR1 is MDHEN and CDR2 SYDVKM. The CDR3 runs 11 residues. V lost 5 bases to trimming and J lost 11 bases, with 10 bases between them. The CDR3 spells CASSDPRAQHF. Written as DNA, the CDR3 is TGTGCCAGCAGTGACCCCCGGGCCCAGCATTTT.

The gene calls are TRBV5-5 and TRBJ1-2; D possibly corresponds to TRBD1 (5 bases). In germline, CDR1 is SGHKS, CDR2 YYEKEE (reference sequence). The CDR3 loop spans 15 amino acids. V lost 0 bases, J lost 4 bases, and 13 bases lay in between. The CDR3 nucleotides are TGTGCCAGCAGCTTGGCGTCAGGGAACCCCTATGGCTACACCTTC. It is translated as CASSLASGNPYGYTF.

As DNA, the CDR3 is TGTGCCAGCAGCTCTACGAACCCCTACGAGCAGTACTTC. Translated: CASSSTNPYEQYF. The genes are TRBV5-4 and TRBJ2-7, with D uncertain. The germline V and J ends were trimmed by 3 bases and 2 bases, with 9 bases remaining between them. CDR1 SGHNT and CDR2 YYREEE come from the germline V gene (reference sequence). This CDR3 spans 13 amino acids.

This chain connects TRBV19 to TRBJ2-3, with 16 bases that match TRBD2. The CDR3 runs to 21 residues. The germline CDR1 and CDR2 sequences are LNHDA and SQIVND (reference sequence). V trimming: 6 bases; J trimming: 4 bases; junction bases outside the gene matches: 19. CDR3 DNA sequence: TGTGCCAGTAGCACCATTGCGGGACTAGCGGGGGGGCCCCGGGGAGCAGATACGCAGTATTTT. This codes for CASSTIAGLAGGPRGADTQYF.

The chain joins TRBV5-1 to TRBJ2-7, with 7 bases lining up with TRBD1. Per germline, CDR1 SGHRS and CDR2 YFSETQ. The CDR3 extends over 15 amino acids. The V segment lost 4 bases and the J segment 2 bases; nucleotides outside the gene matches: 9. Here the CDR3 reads CASSPAAGGTYEQYF. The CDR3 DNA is TGCGCCAGCAGCCCGGCCGCAGGGGGAACCTACGAGCAGTACTTC.

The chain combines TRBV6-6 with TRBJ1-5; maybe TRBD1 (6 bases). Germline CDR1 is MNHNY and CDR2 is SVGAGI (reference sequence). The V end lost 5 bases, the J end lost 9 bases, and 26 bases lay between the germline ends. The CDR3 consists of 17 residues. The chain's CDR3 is CASSPGFGQRGRRPQHF. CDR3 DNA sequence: TGTGCCAGCAGTCCGGGGTTTGGACAGAGAGGAAGGAGGCCCCAGCATTTT.